This T cell receptor beta chain originates from a study of T cell clonotyping in hematopoietic cell transplantation. General study findings and limits: After transplant, recipient diversity fell while pathologically expanded clonotypes grew through day 180. Cells were unsorted, so CD4 and CD8 contributions were not separated. Few recipient clonotypes overlapped donors; over 95% were de novo at given depth.

As concerns this clone: Antigen unknown.

This table comes from immunoSEQ multiplex PCR, and its TCRdb copy is limited to in-frame clones, with some not included. This table has over 15,000 clones, approximately 85% appearing once. Germline CDR1 reads SGHVS; CDR2 reads FQNEAQ. The CDR3 is 15 residues long. J gave up 4 bases and V 5 bases, and 10 bases lay outside the gene matches. This sequence joins TRBV7-8 and TRBJ1-2; 7 bases fit TRBD1. The source of this sequence is a woman aged 40 to 49 in good health. Some clones in this sample may be carry-over from other donors' samples. The sample comprised peripheral blood mononuclear cells. CDR3 nucleotides: TGTGCCAGCAGCAAAGACCGGGACAGTATCTATGGCTACACCTTC. Translating gives CASSKDRDSIYGYTF.